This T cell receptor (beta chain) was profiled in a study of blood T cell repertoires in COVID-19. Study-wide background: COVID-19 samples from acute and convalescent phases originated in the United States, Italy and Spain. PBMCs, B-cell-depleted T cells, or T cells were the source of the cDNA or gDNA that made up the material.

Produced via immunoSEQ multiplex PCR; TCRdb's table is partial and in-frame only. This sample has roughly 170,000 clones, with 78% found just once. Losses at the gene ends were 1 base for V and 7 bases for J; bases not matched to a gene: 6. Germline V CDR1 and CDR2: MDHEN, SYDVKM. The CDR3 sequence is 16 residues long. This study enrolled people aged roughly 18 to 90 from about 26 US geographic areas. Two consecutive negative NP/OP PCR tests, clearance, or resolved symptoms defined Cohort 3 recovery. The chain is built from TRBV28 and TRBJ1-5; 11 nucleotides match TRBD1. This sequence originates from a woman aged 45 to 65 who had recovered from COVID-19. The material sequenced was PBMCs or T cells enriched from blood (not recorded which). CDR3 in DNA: TGTGCCAGCAGTTTATTATTCGGGACAGGGGGGCAGCCCCAGCATTTT. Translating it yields CASSLLFGTGGQPQHF.